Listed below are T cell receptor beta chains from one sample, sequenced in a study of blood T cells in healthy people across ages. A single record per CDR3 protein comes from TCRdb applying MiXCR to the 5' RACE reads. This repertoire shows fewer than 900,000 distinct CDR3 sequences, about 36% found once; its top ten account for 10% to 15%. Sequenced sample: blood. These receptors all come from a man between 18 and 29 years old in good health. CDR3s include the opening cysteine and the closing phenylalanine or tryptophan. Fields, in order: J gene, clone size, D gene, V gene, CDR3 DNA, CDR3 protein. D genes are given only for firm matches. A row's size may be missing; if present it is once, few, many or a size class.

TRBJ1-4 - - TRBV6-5 TGTGCCAGCAACCCTCGACAGGAATGGTGTGAAAAACTGTTTTTT CASNPRQEWCEKLFF
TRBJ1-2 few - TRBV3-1 TGTGCCAGCAGCCCCCGGGGCTCCAACTATGGCTACACCTTC CASSPRGSNYGYTF
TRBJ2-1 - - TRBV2 TGTGCCAGCAGTCCTGGTGACGGCGCTGAGCAGTTCTTC CASSPGDGAEQFF
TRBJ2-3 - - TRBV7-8 TGTGCCAGCAGCCCCGGGGGGCTTGTCGATACGCAGTATTTT CASSPGGLVDTQYF
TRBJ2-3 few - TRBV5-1 TGCGCCAGCAGACCAGACCCAGGCAGCACAGATACGCAGTATTTT CASRPDPGSTDTQYF
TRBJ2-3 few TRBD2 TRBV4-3 TGCGCCAGCAGCCAGGGTAGCGGGGGGGCCGCAGATACGCAGTATTTT CASSQGSGGAADTQYF
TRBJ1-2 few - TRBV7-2 TGTGCCAGCAGCCCAGGACAGCCCAGAAATACTCTCTATGGCTACACCTTC CASSPGQPRNTLYGYTF
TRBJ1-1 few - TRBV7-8 TGTGCCAGCAGCTTAACATCTCAGGGTTGGTTGGCTGAAGCTTTCTTT CASSLTSQGWLAEAFF
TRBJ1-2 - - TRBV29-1 TGCAGCGTTGCGCTTACAGACTACACCTTC CSVALTDYTF
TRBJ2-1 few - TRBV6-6 TGTGCCAGCAGTTACAGTTCGGGGGTCTACAATGAGCAGTTCTTC CASSYSSGVYNEQFF
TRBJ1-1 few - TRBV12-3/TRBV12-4 TGTGCCAGCAGTCGGACAGATTTAAAGGCTTTCTTT CASSRTDLKAFF
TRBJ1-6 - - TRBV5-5 TGTGCCAGCAGCCAATTGGGGGCCTATAATTCACCCCTCCACTTT CASSQLGAYNSPLHF
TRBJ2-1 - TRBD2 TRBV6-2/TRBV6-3 TGTGCCAGCCTCGTGGCTAGCGGGGGCCTTTCCTACAATGAGCAGTTCTTC CASLVASGGLSYNEQFF
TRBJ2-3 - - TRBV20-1 TGCAGTGCAGGAAAGGACGGGCGCGGGTCAGATACGCAGTATTTT CSAGKDGRGSDTQYF
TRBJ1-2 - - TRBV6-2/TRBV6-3 TGTGCCAGCACCCCGGGACAAGGGAACTACTATGGCTACGCCTTC CASTPGQGNYYGYAF
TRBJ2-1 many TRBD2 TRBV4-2 TGTGCCAGCAGCCAAGACCGACTAGCGGGGACGCAGTTCTTC CASSQDRLAGTQFF
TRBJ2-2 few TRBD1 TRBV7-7 TGTGCTAGCAGCCCCAGGACAGGGGGCGGCGCCGGGGAGCTGTTTTTT CASSPRTGGGAGELFF
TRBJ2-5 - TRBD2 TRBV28 TGTGCCAGCAGTTTAGGGGGTAGCGGGGACCAAGAGACCCAGTACTTC CASSLGGSGDQETQYF
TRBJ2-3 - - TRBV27 TGTGCCAGCAGTCCTGCGCCAGGGGCGGATACGCGGTATTTT CASSPAPGADTRYF
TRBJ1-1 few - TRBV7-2 TGTGCCAGCAGCTTAGAGGGGGGGACGAACACTGAAGCTTTCTTT CASSLEGGTNTEAFF
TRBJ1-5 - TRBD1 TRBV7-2 TGTGCCAGCAGCGCCACACAGGGGTGGGAGCCCCAGCATTTT CASSATQGWEPQHF
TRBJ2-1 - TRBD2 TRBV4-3 TGCGCCAGCAGCCAGCGGGAGGGCCTCTTTGAGCAGTTCTTC CASSQREGLFEQFF
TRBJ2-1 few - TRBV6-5 TGTGCCAGCAGTTACTCCACAGGCGATGAGCAGTTCTTC CASSYSTGDEQFF
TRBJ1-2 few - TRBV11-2 TGTGCCAGCAGCTTAGACACAGAAGGTCGCTACACCTTC CASSLDTEGRYTF
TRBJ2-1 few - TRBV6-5 TGTGCCAGCAGATCCACCTCCGGGGCCTACAATGAGCAGTTCTTC CASRSTSGAYNEQFF
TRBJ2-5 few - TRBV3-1 TGTGCCAGCAGCCAAGAGAATTTTTGGGGACTCCAAGAGACCCAGTACTTC CASSQENFWGLQETQYF
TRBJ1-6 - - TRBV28 TGTGCCAGCAGTTATAATTCACCCCTCCACTTT CASSYNSPLHF
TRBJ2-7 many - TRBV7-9 TGTGCCAGCAGCCCGCCGGCAGGCAGCTCCTACGAGCAGTACTTC CASSPPAGSSYEQYF
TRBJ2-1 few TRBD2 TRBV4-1 TGCGCCAGCAGCCAAGATGGGGAGCGGGGGGGCCACAATGAGCAGTTCTTC CASSQDGERGGHNEQFF
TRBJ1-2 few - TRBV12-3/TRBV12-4 TGTGCCAGCAGTTTGTGGTCAGGGGATGGCTACACCTTC CASSLWSGDGYTF
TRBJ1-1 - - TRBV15 TGTGCCACCAGCAGAGATGACGGCCACACTGAAGCTTTCTTT CATSRDDGHTEAFF
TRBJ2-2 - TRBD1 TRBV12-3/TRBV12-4 TGTGCCAGCAGTAAAGAGGGGGCTCTTAACACCGGGGAGCTGTTTTTT CASSKEGALNTGELFF
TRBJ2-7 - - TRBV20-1 TGCAGTGCTAGAAGGCAGGAGAATTCCTACGAGCAGTACTTC CSARRQENSYEQYF
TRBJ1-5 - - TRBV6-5 TGTGCCAGCAGTTACGTGGGGACACAGCCCCAGCATTTT CASSYVGTQPQHF
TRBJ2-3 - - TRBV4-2 TGTGCCAGCAGCCACCCTGTCCAGGGGAATCTGTGGACAGATACGCAGTATTTT CASSHPVQGNLWTDTQYF
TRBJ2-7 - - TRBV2 TGTGCCAGCAGTGAAGAAACAGCTAGCTCCTACGAGCAGTACTTC CASSEETASSYEQYF
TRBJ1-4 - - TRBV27 TGTGCCAGCAGTTTATTCGGGGACACGGCTTCTGAAAAACTGTTTTTT CASSLFGDTASEKLFF
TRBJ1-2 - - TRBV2 TGTGCCAGCAGTGACTCCCCGGGAGGGCATGGCTACACCTTC CASSDSPGGHGYTF
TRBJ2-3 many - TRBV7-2 TGTGCCAGCAGCTCCCACTGGGGGCGATCGGCAGATACGCAGTATTTT CASSSHWGRSADTQYF
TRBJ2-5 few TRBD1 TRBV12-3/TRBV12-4 TGTGCCAGCAGTTTAACCGGGGCGGTAAGGGGGCGCGGAGAGACCCAGTACTTC CASSLTGAVRGRGETQYF
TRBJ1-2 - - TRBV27 TGTGCCAGCAGTTTATTACCCAGTAATGGCTACACCTTC CASSLLPSNGYTF
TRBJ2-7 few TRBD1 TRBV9 TGTGCCAGCAGCGCCGGGACAGTTACCCTCTACGAGCAGTACTTC CASSAGTVTLYEQYF
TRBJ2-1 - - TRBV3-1 TGTGCCAGCAGCCGAGGTCACTTCGGTGAGCAGTTCTTC CASSRGHFGEQFF
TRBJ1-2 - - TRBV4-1 TGCGCCAGCAGCCAAGATCTTCGAGCGAACTATGGCTACACCTTC CASSQDLRANYGYTF
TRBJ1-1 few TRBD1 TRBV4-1 TGCGCCAGCCGGGACAGCATGAACACTGAAGCTTTCTTT CASRDSMNTEAFF
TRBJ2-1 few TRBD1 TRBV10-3 TGTGCCATCAGTGAGATCCATATCGGGACAGGGGGCGGAAATGAGCAGTTCTTC CAISEIHIGTGGGNEQFF
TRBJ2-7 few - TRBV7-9 TGTGCCAGCAGCTCGGGCGGGGCCAGATCCTACGAGCAGTACTTC CASSSGGARSYEQYF
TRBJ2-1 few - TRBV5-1 TGCGCCAGCAGCTTGGGAATAGGGGACCTAGGTGAGTTCTTC CASSLGIGDLGEFF
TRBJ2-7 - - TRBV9 TGTGCCAGCAGCGTAGATCTGTGGGGGGACGAGCAGTACTTC CASSVDLWGDEQYF
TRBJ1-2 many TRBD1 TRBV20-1 TGCAGTGCTAGAGATCTAAGGGGGCCTAACTATGGCTACACCTTC CSARDLRGPNYGYTF
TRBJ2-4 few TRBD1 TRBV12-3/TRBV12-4 TGTGCCAGCAGTTGGGGACAGGGGGGCAAAAACATTCAGTACTTC CASSWGQGGKNIQYF